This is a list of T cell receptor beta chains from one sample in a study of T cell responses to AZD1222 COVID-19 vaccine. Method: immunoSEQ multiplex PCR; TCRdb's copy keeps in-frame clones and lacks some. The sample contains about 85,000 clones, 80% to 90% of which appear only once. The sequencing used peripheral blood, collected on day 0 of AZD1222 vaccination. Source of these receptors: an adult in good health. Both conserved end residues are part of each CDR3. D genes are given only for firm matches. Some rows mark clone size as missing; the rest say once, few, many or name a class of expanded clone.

CDR3aa: CASSHRDRINYGYTF; CDR3nt: TGTGCCAGCAGCCACCGGGACAGGATTAACTATGGCTACACCTTC; abundance: NA; d_gene: TRBD1; j_gene: TRBJ1-2; v_gene: TRBV5-4
CDR3aa: CASSPDRGANLLNYGYTF; CDR3nt: TGTGCCAGCAGTCCTGACAGGGGCGCCAACCTCCTTAACTATGGCTACACCTTC; abundance: NA; d_gene: TRBD1; j_gene: TRBJ1-2; v_gene: TRBV28
CDR3aa: CASSKVGVNTEAFF; CDR3nt: TGTGCCAGCAGCAAAGTAGGGGTGAACACTGAAGCTTTCTTT; abundance: NA; d_gene: NA; j_gene: TRBJ1-1; v_gene: TRBV21-1
CDR3aa: CASLGQHSPLHF; CDR3nt: TGTGCCAGCCTTGGACAGCATTCACCCCTCCACTTT; abundance: once; d_gene: NA; j_gene: TRBJ1-6; v_gene: TRBV6-5
CDR3aa: CASSLVGGGSSYEQYF; CDR3nt: TGTGCCAGCAGCTTAGTCGGCGGAGGAAGCTCCTACGAGCAGTACTTC; abundance: NA; d_gene: NA; j_gene: TRBJ2-7; v_gene: TRBV7-9
CDR3aa: CASSPTLAGVNEQFF; CDR3nt: TGTGCCAGCAGCCCAACCCTAGCGGGGGTCAATGAGCAGTTCTTC; abundance: NA; d_gene: TRBD2; j_gene: TRBJ2-1; v_gene: TRBV14
CDR3aa: CASSRTQNNEQFF; CDR3nt: TGTGCCAGCAGCAGGACCCAGAACAATGAGCAGTTCTTC; abundance: once; d_gene: NA; j_gene: TRBJ2-1; v_gene: TRBV11-3
CDR3aa: CASSSLYPGELFF; CDR3nt: TGTGCCAGCAGCTCCCTTTATCCCGGGGAGCTGTTTTTT; abundance: few; d_gene: NA; j_gene: TRBJ2-2; v_gene: TRBV12-3/TRBV12-4
CDR3aa: CASSPTRDSNTGELFF; CDR3nt: TGTGCCAGCAGCCCGACCCGGGACAGCAACACCGGGGAGCTGTTTTTT; abundance: NA; d_gene: TRBD1; j_gene: TRBJ2-2; v_gene: TRBV7-9
CDR3aa: CASSSLGSTDTQYF; CDR3nt: TGTGCCAGCAGCTCCCTGGGTAGCACAGATACGCAGTATTTT; abundance: NA; d_gene: NA; j_gene: TRBJ2-3; v_gene: TRBV7-3
CDR3aa: CASSWGGGASSYEQYF; CDR3nt: TGTGCCAGCAGCTGGGGTGGGGGGGCGAGCTCCTACGAGCAGTACTTC; abundance: NA; d_gene: NA; j_gene: TRBJ2-7; v_gene: TRBV5-4
CDR3aa: CASSEGSRDQPQHF; CDR3nt: TGTGCCAGCAGTGAAGGCTCGCGGGATCAGCCCCAGCATTTT; abundance: NA; d_gene: NA; j_gene: TRBJ1-5; v_gene: TRBV2
CDR3aa: CASSQDPAGGSEQFF; CDR3nt: TGCGCCAGCAGCCAAGATCCAGCGGGAGGTTCCGAGCAGTTCTTC; abundance: NA; d_gene: TRBD2; j_gene: TRBJ2-1; v_gene: TRBV4-1
CDR3aa: CASSVGSAWNIQYF; CDR3nt: TGTGCCAGCAGCGTAGGGAGCGCATGGAACATTCAGTACTTC; abundance: once; d_gene: NA; j_gene: TRBJ2-4; v_gene: TRBV9
CDR3aa: CASSTTGQVQPQHF; CDR3nt: TGTGCCAGCAGCACGACAGGGCAGGTTCAGCCCCAGCATTTT; abundance: NA; d_gene: TRBD1; j_gene: TRBJ1-5; v_gene: TRBV5-8
CDR3aa: CASSANNNYGYTF; CDR3nt: TGTGCCAGCAGCGCGAATAACAACTATGGCTACACCTTC; abundance: once; d_gene: NA; j_gene: TRBJ1-2; v_gene: TRBV6-2/TRBV6-3
CDR3aa: CASSIEGRGYGYTF; CDR3nt: TGTGCCAGTAGTATAGAGGGTCGGGGCTATGGCTACACCTTC; abundance: NA; d_gene: NA; j_gene: TRBJ1-2; v_gene: TRBV19
CDR3aa: CASRRAGDEKLFF; CDR3nt: TGTGCCAGTCGACGAGCAGGAGATGAAAAACTGTTTTTT; abundance: NA; d_gene: NA; j_gene: TRBJ1-4; v_gene: TRBV7-8
CDR3aa: CASSLRESSGNTIYF; CDR3nt: TGTGCCAGCAGCTTACGGGAGAGCTCTGGAAACACCATATATTTT; abundance: NA; d_gene: NA; j_gene: TRBJ1-3; v_gene: TRBV7-6
CDR3aa: CASSPVKGDQRYNEQFF; CDR3nt: TGTGCCAGCTCCCCCGTGAAAGGGGATCAACGATACAATGAGCAGTTCTTC; abundance: NA; d_gene: NA; j_gene: TRBJ2-1; v_gene: TRBV18
CDR3aa: CASSLVGSSGNTIYF; CDR3nt: TGTGCCAGCAGCTTAGTAGGGTCCTCTGGAAACACCATATATTTT; abundance: NA; d_gene: NA; j_gene: TRBJ1-3; v_gene: TRBV7-2
CDR3aa: CASRAGADTQYF; CDR3nt: TGTGCCAGCAGAGCCGGAGCAGATACGCAGTATTTT; abundance: once; d_gene: NA; j_gene: TRBJ2-3; v_gene: TRBV2
CDR3aa: CASSEHQGWTDTQYF; CDR3nt: TGTGCCAGCAGTGAACACCAGGGGTGGACAGATACGCAGTATTTT; abundance: NA; d_gene: NA; j_gene: TRBJ2-3; v_gene: TRBV2
CDR3aa: CASSSTYYRGANVLTF; CDR3nt: TGTGCCAGCAGCTCAACCTATTACAGGGGGGCCAACGTCCTGACTTTC; abundance: once; d_gene: NA; j_gene: TRBJ2-6; v_gene: TRBV7-8
CDR3aa: CASSEFSGATNYGYTF; CDR3nt: TGTGCCAGCAGTGAATTCTCCGGGGCGACTAACTATGGCTACACCTTC; abundance: NA; d_gene: NA; j_gene: TRBJ1-2; v_gene: TRBV6-1
CDR3aa: CASSFGLAEQFF; CDR3nt: TGTGCCAGCAGTTTCGGGCTAGCTGAGCAGTTCTTC; abundance: NA; d_gene: NA; j_gene: TRBJ2-1; v_gene: TRBV12-3/TRBV12-4
CDR3aa: CASSLLAADGYTF; CDR3nt: TGTGCCAGCAGCTTATTGGCTGCTGACGGCTACACCTTC; abundance: NA; d_gene: NA; j_gene: TRBJ1-2; v_gene: TRBV7-2
CDR3aa: CASSYSISRIADTQYF; CDR3nt: TGTGCCAGCAGTTACTCGATTAGTAGGATCGCAGATACGCAGTATTTT; abundance: NA; d_gene: NA; j_gene: TRBJ2-3; v_gene: TRBV6-5
CDR3aa: CASSHGGNTIYF; CDR3nt: TGTGCCAGCAGCCATGGGGGAAACACCATATATTTT; abundance: NA; d_gene: NA; j_gene: TRBJ1-3; v_gene: TRBV11-2
CDR3aa: CASSLGGQLEAFF; CDR3nt: TGTGCCAGCAGCTTAGGAGGACAGCTTGAAGCTTTCTTT; abundance: NA; d_gene: NA; j_gene: TRBJ1-1; v_gene: TRBV7-8
CDR3aa: CASSRGQSIRETQYF; CDR3nt: TGCGCCAGCAGCCGCGGACAGTCAATCCGGGAGACCCAGTACTTC; abundance: few; d_gene: NA; j_gene: TRBJ2-5; v_gene: TRBV4-1
CDR3aa: CASSLRTPYKELFF; CDR3nt: TGTGCCAGTAGTCTTCGTACACCCTACAAGGAGCTGTTTTTT; abundance: few; d_gene: NA; j_gene: TRBJ2-2; v_gene: TRBV19
CDR3aa: CASRPRENSPLHF; CDR3nt: TGTGCCAGCAGGCCGAGGGAGAATTCACCCCTCCACTTT; abundance: once; d_gene: NA; j_gene: TRBJ1-6; v_gene: TRBV6-5
CDR3aa: CATSRGDRSTEAFF; CDR3nt: TGTGCCACCAGCAGAGGGGACAGGTCGACTGAAGCTTTCTTT; abundance: NA; d_gene: TRBD1; j_gene: TRBJ1-1; v_gene: TRBV15
CDR3aa: CASRLQGYNSPLHF; CDR3nt: TGTGCCAGTAGGCTACAGGGGTATAATTCACCCCTCCACTTT; abundance: few; d_gene: TRBD1; j_gene: TRBJ1-6; v_gene: TRBV19
CDR3aa: CAWSKAGGNQPQHF; CDR3nt: TGTGCCTGGAGCAAAGCCGGGGGCAATCAGCCCCAGCATTTT; abundance: NA; d_gene: NA; j_gene: TRBJ1-5; v_gene: TRBV30